A selection of T cell receptor beta chains follows, all from one sample in a study of CXCR3-negative and CXCR3-positive naive CD8 T cells. From the 5' RACE reads, TCRdb lists one entry per CDR3 protein and no DNA. This sample's clone table lists 150,000 to 170,000 distinct CDR3 sequences. The sequenced sample was naive CXCR3+ CD8+ T cells from blood. Receptors originate from a human donor in good health. Some clones in this sample may be carry-over from other donors' samples. The CDR3 runs from the conserved cysteine through the conserved F or W.

j_gene: TRBJ1-2
v_gene: TRBV5-1
len: 18
CDR3aa: CASSLGIQGAPTYYGYTF

j_gene: TRBJ2-7
v_gene: TRBV5-6
len: 13
CDR3aa: CASSFRATYEQYF

j_gene: TRBJ1-5
v_gene: TRBV4-3
len: 15
CDR3aa: CASSQDRASNQPQHF

j_gene: TRBJ2-2
v_gene: TRBV7-9
len: 15
CDR3aa: CASSAGTTNTGELFF

j_gene: TRBJ2-1
v_gene: TRBV29-1
len: 12
CDR3aa: CSVEDNINEQFF

j_gene: TRBJ2-1
v_gene: TRBV4-3
len: 15
CDR3aa: CASSQDEEGWDEQFF

j_gene: TRBJ1-1
v_gene: TRBV6-5
len: 15
CDR3aa: CASSYSDRMNTEAFF

j_gene: TRBJ1-1
v_gene: TRBV7-9
len: 12
CDR3aa: CASQDMNTEAFF

j_gene: TRBJ1-2
v_gene: TRBV20-1
len: 12
CDR3aa: CSAPTGQHGYTF

j_gene: TRBJ1-1
v_gene: TRBV4-1
len: 16
CDR3aa: CASSQDYGLGNTEAFF

j_gene: TRBJ2-1
v_gene: TRBV7-2
len: 11
CDR3aa: CASRVLYEQFF

j_gene: TRBJ2-7
v_gene: TRBV28
len: 16
CDR3aa: CASSSVTGTGYYEQYF

j_gene: TRBJ1-2
v_gene: TRBV4-2
len: 15
CDR3aa: CVSSQDYAGEWGYTF

j_gene: TRBJ2-1
v_gene: TRBV7-8
len: 15
CDR3aa: CASSSRQGWGNEQFF

j_gene: TRBJ2-3
v_gene: TRBV4-3
len: 18
CDR3aa: CAGSQDELTSVPTDTQYF

j_gene: TRBJ1-2
v_gene: TRBV7-8
len: 18
CDR3aa: CASSLPGTGVEVEYGYTF

j_gene: TRBJ2-4
v_gene: TRBV29-1
len: 19
CDR3aa: CSVEDQMGGHNLAKNIQYF

j_gene: TRBJ2-5
v_gene: TRBV3-1
len: 11
CDR3aa: CASSPGLALRF

j_gene: TRBJ1-1
v_gene: TRBV6-4
len: 13
CDR3aa: CASSEQQHTEAFF

j_gene: TRBJ2-5
v_gene: TRBV9
len: 17
CDR3aa: CASSPGGGQMYQETQYF

j_gene: TRBJ2-2
v_gene: TRBV9
len: 16
CDR3aa: CASSKGGRGATGELFF

j_gene: TRBJ1-2
v_gene: TRBV4-3
len: 13
CDR3aa: CASSQGEGAGYTF

j_gene: TRBJ2-7
v_gene: TRBV12-3/TRBV12-4
len: 15
CDR3aa: CASSFHRADSYEQYF

j_gene: TRBJ1-5
v_gene: TRBV2
len: 15
CDR3aa: CASSEDRGANRPQHF

j_gene: TRBJ2-5
v_gene: TRBV7-9
len: 13
CDR3aa: CASRPGTQETQYF

j_gene: TRBJ2-5
v_gene: TRBV28
len: 14
CDR3aa: CASSLTDSEETQYF

j_gene: TRBJ1-2
v_gene: TRBV4-1
len: 14
CDR3aa: CASSQVRGDYGYTF

j_gene: TRBJ1-1
v_gene: TRBV3-1
len: 17
CDR3aa: CASSQEGTISMNTEAFF

j_gene: TRBJ1-4
v_gene: TRBV29-1
len: 14
CDR3aa: CSVEKQGTNEKLFF

j_gene: TRBJ2-3
v_gene: TRBV29-1
len: 14
CDR3aa: CSVTFSGRGDTQYF

j_gene: TRBJ1-6
v_gene: TRBV5-4
len: 12
CDR3aa: CASSEGGLPLHF

j_gene: TRBJ2-5
v_gene: TRBV28
len: 13
CDR3aa: CASRGTPQETQYF

j_gene: TRBJ1-1
v_gene: TRBV6-6
len: 13
CDR3aa: CASSFGRDTEAFF

j_gene: TRBJ1-5
v_gene: TRBV21-1
len: 16
CDR3aa: CASSLPGWRLYGPQHF

j_gene: TRBJ2-3
v_gene: TRBV5-1
len: 15
CDR3aa: CASSFGLAGGDTQYF

j_gene: TRBJ2-7
v_gene: TRBV7-9
len: 15
CDR3aa: CASSRPATGDDEQYF

j_gene: TRBJ2-3
v_gene: TRBV4-1
len: 16
CDR3aa: CASSRPSGTSLDTQYF

j_gene: TRBJ2-2
v_gene: TRBV4-1
len: 12
CDR3aa: CASSQQQGELFF

j_gene: TRBJ2-4
v_gene: TRBV7-9
len: 15
CDR3aa: CASSRYTSAGNIQYF

j_gene: TRBJ2-7
v_gene: TRBV28
len: 16
CDR3aa: CASSLSLGTGGHEQYF

j_gene: TRBJ2-7
v_gene: TRBV28
len: 15
CDR3aa: CASSIAGGLLYEQYF

j_gene: TRBJ1-5
v_gene: TRBV7-2
len: 15
CDR3aa: CASSLPGQSHQPQHF

j_gene: TRBJ2-7
v_gene: TRBV10-3
len: 13
CDR3aa: CAISDGVSYEQYF

j_gene: TRBJ2-1
v_gene: TRBV7-3
len: 15
CDR3aa: CASSLDPPGGNEQFF